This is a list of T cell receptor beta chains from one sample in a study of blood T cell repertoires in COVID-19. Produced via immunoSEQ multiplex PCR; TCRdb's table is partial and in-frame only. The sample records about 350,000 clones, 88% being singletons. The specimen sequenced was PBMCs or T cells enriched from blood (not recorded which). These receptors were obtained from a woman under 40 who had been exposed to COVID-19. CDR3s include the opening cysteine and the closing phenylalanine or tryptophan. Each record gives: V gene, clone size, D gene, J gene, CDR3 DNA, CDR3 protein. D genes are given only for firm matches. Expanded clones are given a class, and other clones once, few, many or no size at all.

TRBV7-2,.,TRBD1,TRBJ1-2,TGTGCCAGTGCGACAGGGAATGCCTATGGCTACACCTTC,CASATGNAYGYTF
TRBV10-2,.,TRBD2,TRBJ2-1,TGCGCCAGCAGGGTTCCTAGCGGGGGTCCCTACAATGAGCAGTTCTTC,CASRVPSGGPYNEQFF
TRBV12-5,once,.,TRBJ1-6,TGTGCTAGTGGTTTGGGAGAGGGAAATTCACCCCTCCACTTT,CASGLGEGNSPLHF
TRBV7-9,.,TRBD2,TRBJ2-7,TGTGCCAGCAGCCAACTACCCGGGGTTACTAGCGCCAGCTCCTACGAGCAGTACTTC,CASSQLPGVTSASSYEQYF
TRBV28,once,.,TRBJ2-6,TGTGCCAGCAGTGAAGGGGGAATCTCCGGGGCCAACGTCCTGACTTTC,CASSEGGISGANVLTF
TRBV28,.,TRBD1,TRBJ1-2,TGTGCCAGCAGAGGGGGGACAGGGGTGAATGGCTACACCTTC,CASRGGTGVNGYTF
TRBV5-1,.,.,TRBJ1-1,TGCGCCAGCAGCGTTGGCCGGGACACCGGGTACCTTGGGAACACTGAAGCTTTCTTT,CASSVGRDTGYLGNTEAFF
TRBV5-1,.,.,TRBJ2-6,TGCGCCAGCAGCTTGGCCCCAGGGGTGGCTGGGGCCAACGTCCTGACTTTC,CASSLAPGVAGANVLTF
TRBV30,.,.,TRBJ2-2,TGTGCCCTATCGTCTGCGAACACCGGGGAGCTGTTTTTT,CALSSANTGELFF
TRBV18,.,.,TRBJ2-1,TGTGCCAGCTCACGACCTCAGGGTTCTTCCTACAATGAGCAGTTCTTC,CASSRPQGSSYNEQFF
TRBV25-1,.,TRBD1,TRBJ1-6,TGTGCCAGCAGTGGACAGGGAAATTCACCCCTCCACTTT,CASSGQGNSPLHF
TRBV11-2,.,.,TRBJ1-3,TGTGCCAGCACCCCGCCCGGAGGTAGAAACACCATATATTTT,CASTPPGGRNTIYF
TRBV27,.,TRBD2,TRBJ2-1,TGTGCCAGCAGTTTGGGCACCGGGACTAGCGGGAGATATGAGCAGTTCTTC,CASSLGTGTSGRYEQFF
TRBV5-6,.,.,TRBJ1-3,TGTGCCAGCAGCTTGGGGCGGGCCTCTGGAAACACCATATATTTT,CASSLGRASGNTIYF
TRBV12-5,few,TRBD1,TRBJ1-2,TGTGCTAGTGGCTGGACAGGGGACGACTATGGCTACACCTTC,CASGWTGDDYGYTF
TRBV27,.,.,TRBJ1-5,TGTGCCAGCAGTGTAACAGGGTTTTCAGCCCAGCATTTT,CASSVTGFSAQHF
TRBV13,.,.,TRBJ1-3,TGTGCCAGCAGCCTACATCCAGGGAGAAACACCATATATTTT,CASSLHPGRNTIYF
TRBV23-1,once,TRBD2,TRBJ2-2,TGCGCCAGCAGTCGACCGGGACTAGCGGGGAGCACCGGGGAGCTGTTTTTT,CASSRPGLAGSTGELFF
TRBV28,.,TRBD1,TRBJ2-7,TGTGCCAGCAGGACAGGGGCCAGAACTAGCTCCTACGAGCAGTACTTC,CASRTGARTSSYEQYF
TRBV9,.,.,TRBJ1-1,TGTGCCAGCAGCACCACCCCTAAGAACACTGAAGCTTTCTTT,CASSTTPKNTEAFF
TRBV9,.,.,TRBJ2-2,TGTGCCAGCAGCGTAGCTACGGGCCCCCCCGGAGTCGTGGGAGAAAGCACCGGGGAGCTGTTTTTT,CASSVATGPPGVVGESTGELFF
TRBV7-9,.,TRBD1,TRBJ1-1,TGTGCCAGCAGCCCTGTCCCGGGACAGGGGCCGAACACTGAAGCTTTCTTT,CASSPVPGQGPNTEAFF
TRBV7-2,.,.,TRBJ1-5,TGTGCCAGCAGCCCAGGAATGCGCAATCAGCCCCAGCATTTT,CASSPGMRNQPQHF
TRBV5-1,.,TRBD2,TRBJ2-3,TGCGCCAGCAGCTTGCTGGGGACTAGCGGGACCCCAGGGACAGATACGCAGTATTTT,CASSLLGTSGTPGTDTQYF
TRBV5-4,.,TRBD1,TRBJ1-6,TGTGCCAGCAGGAAGGACAGGGACAATTCACCCCTCCACTTT,CASRKDRDNSPLHF
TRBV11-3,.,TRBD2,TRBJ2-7,TGTGCCAGCAGCTTCCCGGGACTAGCGGGAGGTGGGAAGAACGAGCAGTACTTC,CASSFPGLAGGGKNEQYF
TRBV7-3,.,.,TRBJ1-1,TGTGCCAGCAGCTCGTGGGCATTCACTGAAGCTTTCTTT,CASSSWAFTEAFF
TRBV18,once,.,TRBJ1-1,TGTGCCAGCTCGCCCTACCAGGAGGTGAACACTGAAGCTTTCTTT,CASSPYQEVNTEAFF
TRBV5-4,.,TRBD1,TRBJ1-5,TGTGCCAGCAGCTCCCAGGGGGTCAATCAGCCCCAGCATTTT,CASSSQGVNQPQHF
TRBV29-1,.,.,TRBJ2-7,TGCAGCGTTAGGACTCCTCTCCTCAGCGACGAGCAGTACTTC,CSVRTPLLSDEQYF
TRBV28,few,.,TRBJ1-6,TGTGCCAGCAGTTTCAGGGGAAGTTCACCCCTCCACTTT,CASSFRGSSPLHF
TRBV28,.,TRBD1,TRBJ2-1,TGTGCCAGCAGTTCCCCCGGGACAGGTACCAATGAGCAGTTCTTC,CASSSPGTGTNEQFF
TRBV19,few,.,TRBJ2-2,TGTGCCAGTAGTCCTAGTTGGTCGAACACCGGGGAGCTGTTTTTT,CASSPSWSNTGELFF
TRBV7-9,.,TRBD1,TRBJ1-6,TGTGCCAGCAGCCCGACAGGGGATAATTCACCCCTCCACTTT,CASSPTGDNSPLHF
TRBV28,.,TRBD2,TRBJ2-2,TGTGCCAGCAGTTTTAGTAGCGGGACGAACACCGGGGAGCTGTTTTTT,CASSFSSGTNTGELFF
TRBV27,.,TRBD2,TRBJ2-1,TGTGCCAGCAGTCCCGAGCGGGAGTTCTACAATGAGCAGTTCTTC,CASSPEREFYNEQFF
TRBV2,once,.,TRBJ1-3,TGTGCCAGCAGTGAGGGCGTCTCTGGAAACACCATATATTTT,CASSEGVSGNTIYF
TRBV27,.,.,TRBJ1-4,TGTGCCAGCAGGCCGGAATTTTCGGACATTCTGTTTTTT,CASRPEFSDILFF
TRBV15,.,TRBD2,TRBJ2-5,TGTGCCACCAGTGTAACTAGCGGGAGTAAAGAGACCCAGTACTTC,CATSVTSGSKETQYF